This section outlines one T cell receptor beta chain sequence together with its context. Its antigen is unidentified. TCRdb's table, derived via immunoSEQ multiplex PCR, lists solely in-frame clones and lacks some. The table has about 150,000 clones, about nine tenths seen once. The record originates from a study of cytomegalovirus exposure and HLA in healthy donors. Study-wide results and caveats: In vitro checks showed that a few CMV-associated chains really do target CMV antigens. According to the study, 160 or so TCR beta chains were cytomegalovirus-associated. In a later analysis, first-cohort TCR clusters were found to tend to co-occur in the 100 to 150 validation repertoires.

V gave up 4 bases and J gave up 4 bases, with 14 bases separating them. The germline gives CDR1 SGHDT, CDR2 YYEEEE. The CDR3 has 14 residues. Material: PBMCs. This sequence was found in a man younger than 30 in good health and CMV-seropositive. The rearrangement joins TRBV5-6 to TRBJ1-2; maybe TRBD1 (6 bases). The CDR3 sequence is CASSHFGDTYGYTF. In DNA, the CDR3 is TGTGCCAGCAGCCATTTTGGGGACACCTATGGCTACACCTTC.